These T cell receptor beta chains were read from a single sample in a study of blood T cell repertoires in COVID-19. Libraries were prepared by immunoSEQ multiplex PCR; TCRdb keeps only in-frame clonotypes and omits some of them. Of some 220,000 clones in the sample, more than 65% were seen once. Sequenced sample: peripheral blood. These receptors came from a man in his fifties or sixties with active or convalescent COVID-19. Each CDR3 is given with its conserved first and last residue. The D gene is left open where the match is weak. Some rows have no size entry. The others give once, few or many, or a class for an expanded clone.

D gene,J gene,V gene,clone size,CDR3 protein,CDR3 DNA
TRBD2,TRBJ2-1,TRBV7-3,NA,CASSLAGGNYNEQFF,TGTGCCAGCAGCTTAGCGGGGGGAAATTACAATGAGCAGTTCTTC
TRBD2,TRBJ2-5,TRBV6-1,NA,CASSESGAGTQYF,TGTGCCAGCAGTGAAAGCGGGGCGGGGACCCAGTACTTC
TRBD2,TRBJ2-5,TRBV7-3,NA,CASSSAGGQETQYF,TGTGCCAGCAGCTCAGCGGGAGGGCAAGAGACCCAGTACTTC
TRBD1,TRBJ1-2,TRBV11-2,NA,CASSRTGLGYTF,TGTGCCAGCAGCCGGACAGGTTTGGGCTACACCTTC
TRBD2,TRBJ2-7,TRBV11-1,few,CASSLSLAGGTEQYF,TGTGCCAGCAGCTTATCGCTAGCGGGAGGAACCGAGCAGTACTTC
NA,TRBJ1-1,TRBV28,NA,CASRGLHTEAFF,TGTGCCAGCAGGGGGCTGCACACTGAAGCTTTCTTT
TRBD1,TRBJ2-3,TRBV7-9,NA,CASLQGGDTDTQYF,TGTGCCAGCCTACAGGGGGGAGACACAGATACGCAGTATTTT
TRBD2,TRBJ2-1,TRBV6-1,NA,CASSDRLAGGHQSTNEQFF,TGTGCCAGCAGTGACAGACTAGCGGGAGGTCATCAATCGACCAATGAGCAGTTCTTC
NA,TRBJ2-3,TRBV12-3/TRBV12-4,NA,CASSPIGGDTQYF,TGTGCCAGCAGTCCCATCGGGGGAGATACGCAGTATTTT
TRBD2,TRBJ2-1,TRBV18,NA,CASSPPGLATWGEQFF,TGTGCCAGCTCACCACCGGGACTAGCAACTTGGGGTGAGCAGTTCTTC
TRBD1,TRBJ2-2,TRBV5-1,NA,CASKTGTATGELFF,TGCGCCAGTAAAACAGGGACAGCTACCGGGGAGCTGTTTTTT
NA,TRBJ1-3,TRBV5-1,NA,CASSLGTAQFGNTIYF,TGCGCCAGCAGCTTGGGGACTGCGCAATTTGGAAACACCATATATTTT
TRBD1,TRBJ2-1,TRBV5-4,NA,CASSQGQGDYNEQFF,TGTGCCAGCAGCCAGGGACAGGGGGACTACAATGAGCAGTTCTTC
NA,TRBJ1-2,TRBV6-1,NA,CASSESDYPGYTF,TGTGCCAGCAGTGAATCCGACTATCCTGGCTACACCTTC
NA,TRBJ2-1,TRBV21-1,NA,CASSKAASARDNEQFF,TGTGCCAGCAGCAAAGCTGCCAGCGCGCGAGACAATGAGCAGTTCTTC
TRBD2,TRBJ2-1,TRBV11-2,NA,CASSLGGIGRPPNEQFF,TGTGCCAGCAGCTTAGGGGGCATCGGGAGGCCCCCCAATGAGCAGTTCTTC
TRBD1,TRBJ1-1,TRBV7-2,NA,CASSTQGDTEAFF,TGTGCCAGCAGCACACAGGGGGACACTGAAGCTTTCTTT
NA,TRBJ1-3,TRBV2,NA,CASRSRGGNTIYF,TGTGCCAGCAGGAGCCGAGGTGGAAACACCATATATTTT
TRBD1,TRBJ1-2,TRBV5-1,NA,CASSLARLPGQLYGYTF,TGCGCCAGCAGCTTGGCCCGATTACCGGGACAGCTCTATGGCTACACCTTC
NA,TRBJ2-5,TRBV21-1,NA,CASPGQGLETQYF,TGTGCCAGCCCCGGACAGGGGTTGGAGACCCAGTACTTC
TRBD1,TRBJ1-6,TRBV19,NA,CASSPGTGSSPLHF,TGTGCCAGTAGTCCCGGGACAGGGAGTTCACCCCTCCACTTT
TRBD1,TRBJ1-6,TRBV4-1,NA,CASSRGTENPNSPLHF,TGCGCCAGCAGCCGCGGGACAGAGAATCCTAATTCACCCCTCCACTTT
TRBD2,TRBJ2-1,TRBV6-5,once,CASSYSSGALNEQFF,TGTGCCAGCAGTTACTCTAGCGGGGCGCTCAATGAGCAGTTCTTC
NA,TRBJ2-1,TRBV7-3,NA,CASSPTGFNEQFF,TGTGCCAGCAGCCCAACAGGGTTCAATGAGCAGTTCTTC
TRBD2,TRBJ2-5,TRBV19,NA,CASSVGASGEETQYF,TGTGCCAGTAGCGTAGGGGCTAGCGGGGAAGAGACCCAGTACTTC
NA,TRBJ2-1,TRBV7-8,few,CASSLWVNRDEQFF,TGTGCCAGCAGCCTGTGGGTGAATCGGGATGAGCAGTTCTTC
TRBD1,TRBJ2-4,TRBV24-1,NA,CATSDLRQGANIQYF,TGTGCCACCAGTGATTTGAGGCAGGGGGCGAACATTCAGTACTTC
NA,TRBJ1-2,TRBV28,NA,CASSSFRVYGYTF,TGTGCCAGCAGTTCATTCAGGGTCTATGGCTACACCTTC
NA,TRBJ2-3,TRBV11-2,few,CASSLEGRDGDTQYF,TGTGCCAGCAGCTTAGAGGGCAGGGATGGAGATACGCAGTATTTT
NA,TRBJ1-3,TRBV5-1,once,CASRQTGDSGNTIYF,TGCGCCAGCAGACAGACAGGAGATTCTGGAAACACCATATATTTT